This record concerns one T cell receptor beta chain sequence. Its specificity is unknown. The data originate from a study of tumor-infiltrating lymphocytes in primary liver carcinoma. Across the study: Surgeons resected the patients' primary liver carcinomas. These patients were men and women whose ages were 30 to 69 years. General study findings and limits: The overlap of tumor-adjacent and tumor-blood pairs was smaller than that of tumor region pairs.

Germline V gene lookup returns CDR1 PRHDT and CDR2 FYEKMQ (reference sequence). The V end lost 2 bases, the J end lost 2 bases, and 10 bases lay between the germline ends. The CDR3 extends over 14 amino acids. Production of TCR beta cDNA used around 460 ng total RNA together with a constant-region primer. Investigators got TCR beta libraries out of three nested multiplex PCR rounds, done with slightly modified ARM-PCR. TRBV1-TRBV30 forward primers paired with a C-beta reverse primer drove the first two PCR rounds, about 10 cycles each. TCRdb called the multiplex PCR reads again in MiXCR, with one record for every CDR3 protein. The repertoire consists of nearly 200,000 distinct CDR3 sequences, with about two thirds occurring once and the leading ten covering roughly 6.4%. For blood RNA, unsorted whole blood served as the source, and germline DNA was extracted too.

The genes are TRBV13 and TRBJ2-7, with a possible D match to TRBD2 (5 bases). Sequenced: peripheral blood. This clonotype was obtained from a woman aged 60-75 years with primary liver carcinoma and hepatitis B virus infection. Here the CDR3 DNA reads TGTGCCAGCAGCTTACAAGTGGGAGCCTACGAGCAGTACTTC. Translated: CASSLQVGAYEQYF. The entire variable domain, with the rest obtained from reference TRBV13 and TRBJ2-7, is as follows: AAGVIQSPRHLIKEKRETATLKCYPIPRHDTVYWYQQGPGQDPQFLISFYEKMQSDKGSIPDRFSAQQFSDYHSELNMSSLELGDSALYFCASSLQVGAYEQYFGPGTRLTVT.